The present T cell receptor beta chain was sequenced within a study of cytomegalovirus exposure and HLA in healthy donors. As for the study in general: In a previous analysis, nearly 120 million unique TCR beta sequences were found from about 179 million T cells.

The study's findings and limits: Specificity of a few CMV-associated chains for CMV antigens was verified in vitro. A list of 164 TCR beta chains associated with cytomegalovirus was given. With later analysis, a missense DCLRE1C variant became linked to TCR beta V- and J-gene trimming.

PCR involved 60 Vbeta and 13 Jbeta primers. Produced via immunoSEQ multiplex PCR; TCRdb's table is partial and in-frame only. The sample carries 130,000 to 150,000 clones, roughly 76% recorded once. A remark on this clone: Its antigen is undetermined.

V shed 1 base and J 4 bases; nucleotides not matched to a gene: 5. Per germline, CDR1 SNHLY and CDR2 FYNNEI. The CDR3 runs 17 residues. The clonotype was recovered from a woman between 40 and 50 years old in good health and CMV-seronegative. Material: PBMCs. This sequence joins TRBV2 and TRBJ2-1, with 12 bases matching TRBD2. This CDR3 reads CASSEGGGTSGYNEQFF. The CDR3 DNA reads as TGTGCCAGCAGTGAAGGGGGAGGGACTAGCGGGTACAATGAGCAGTTCTTC.